This T cell receptor beta chain is from a study of lung T cells in sarcoidosis with Löfgren's syndrome. The germline V gene encodes CDR1 SQVTM and CDR2 ANQGSEA. The CDR3 extends over 14 amino acids. V was shortened by 2 bases and J by 1 base, with 11 bases between the two germline ends. General study findings and limits: These T cells possibly recognize a putative, unidentified sarcoidosis-associated antigen.

A single record per CDR3 protein comes from TCRdb applying MiXCR to the reads. The table records about 2,300 distinct CDR3 sequences, around 20% of them present only once. This clonotype is medium-sized by share. Its antigen is not known. Material for sequencing was CD4+ T cells from bronchoalveolar lavage. The chain has TRBV29-1 and TRBJ1-1; D is unclear. The TCR sequence derives from a human donor with sarcoidosis (Löfgren's syndrome or another form), or a control subject (not recorded which). The CDR3 spells CSVEWQQRNTEAFF. In DNA form, the CDR3 reads TGCAGCGTTGAATGGCAACAGCGGAACACTGAAGCTTTCTTT.